The clone carrying this T cell receptor beta chain was observed a few times. This entry comes from a study of T cells after yellow fever vaccination. Germline V gene data show CDR1 as MNHEY and CDR2 as SMNVEV (reference sequence). CDR3 length: 15 amino acids. Trimming took 3 bases from V and 4 from J; bases not matched to a gene: 9. One entry per CDR3 protein, called by TCRdb with MiXCR from the 5' RACE reads. Of 500,000 to 700,000 distinct CDR3 sequences in the sample, roughly 19% were seen once. This chain links TRBV27 with TRBJ2-7, with 7 bases matching TRBD2. Sequencing used PBMCs, obtained 15 days after the yellow fever booster vaccination. This TCR derives from a man younger than 40 who received the YFV17D yellow fever vaccine. The CDR3 spells CASSLLGGRGYEQYF. In DNA, the CDR3 is TGTGCCAGCAGTTTGCTAGGCGGGAGAGGGTACGAGCAGTACTTC.